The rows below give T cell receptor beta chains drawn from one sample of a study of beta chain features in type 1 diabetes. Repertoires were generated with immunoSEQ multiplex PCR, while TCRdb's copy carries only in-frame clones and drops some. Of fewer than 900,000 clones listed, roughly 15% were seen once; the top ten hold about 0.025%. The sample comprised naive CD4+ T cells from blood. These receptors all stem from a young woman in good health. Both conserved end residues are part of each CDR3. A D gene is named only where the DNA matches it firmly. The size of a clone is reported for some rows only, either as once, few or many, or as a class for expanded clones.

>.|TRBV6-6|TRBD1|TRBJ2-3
CASRTDRLTDTQYF
TGTGCCAGCAGGACGGACAGGCTCACAGATACGCAGTATTTT
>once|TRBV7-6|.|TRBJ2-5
CASSQNLGGRETQYF
TGTGCCAGCAGCCAAAACTTAGGGGGTAGGGAGACCCAGTACTTC
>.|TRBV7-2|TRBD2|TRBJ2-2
CASSPRTSGNWYGELFF
TGTGCCAGCAGCCCCCGGACTAGCGGGAACTGGTACGGGGAGCTGTTTTTT
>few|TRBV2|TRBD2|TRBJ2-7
CASSKRESYEQYF
TGTGCCAGCAGCAAGCGGGAGAGCTACGAGCAGTACTTC
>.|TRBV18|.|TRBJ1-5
CASSPLQGSNQPQHF
TGTGCCAGCTCACCACTACAGGGAAGCAATCAGCCCCAGCATTTT
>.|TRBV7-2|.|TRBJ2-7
CASSLRGGYAYEQYF
TGTGCCAGCAGCTTAAGGGGGGGCTATGCCTACGAGCAGTACTTC
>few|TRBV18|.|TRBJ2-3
CASSSRSLQDTQYF
TGTGCCAGCTCATCACGTTCCCTTCAAGATACGCAGTATTTT
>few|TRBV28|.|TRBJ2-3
CASSFSAGTQYF
TGTGCCAGCAGTTTCTCAGCCGGTACGCAGTATTTT
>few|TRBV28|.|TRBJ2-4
CASRNRGKNIQYF
TGTGCCAGCAGGAATAGGGGGAAAAACATTCAGTACTTC
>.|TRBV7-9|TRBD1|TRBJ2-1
CASSTVRQGATYGEQFF
TGTGCCAGCAGCACCGTCAGACAGGGGGCCACCTACGGTGAGCAGTTCTTC
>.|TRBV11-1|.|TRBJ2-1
CASSSHGGGVSNEQFF
TGTGCCAGCAGCTCTCACGGGGGTGGGGTCTCCAATGAGCAGTTCTTC
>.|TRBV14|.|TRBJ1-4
CASSQLGGGTNEKLFF
TGTGCCAGCAGCCAGTTGGGAGGGGGAACTAATGAAAAACTGTTTTTT
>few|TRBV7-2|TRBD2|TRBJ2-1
CASSFQLAGGPSLFF
TGTGCCAGCAGCTTTCAACTAGCGGGAGGGCCTTCGCTTTTCTTC
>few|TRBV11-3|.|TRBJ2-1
CASSLDRNEQFF
TGTGCCAGCAGCTTAGATCGCAATGAGCAGTTCTTC